The clone carrying this T cell receptor (beta chain) was seen repeatedly, ten times or more. Its specificity is not known. Amplified TCR beta CDR3 regions derived from RNA transcripts. The HTBI primer set drove a first-round RT-PCR of the TCR CDR3. TCRdb re-analysed the multiplex PCR reads in MiXCR, keeping a single row per CDR3 protein. Counted here are under 400,000 distinct CDR3 sequences, 21% occurring once; the ten biggest clones make up around half. This sample stems from a study of T cells in Graves' hyperthyroidism and ophthalmopathy. Study-wide results and caveats: The blood repertoire included most of the expanded thyroid clonotypes above 0.001.

Germline CDR1 and CDR2: GTSNPN and SVGIG (reference sequence). The CDR3 consists of 13 residues. V was pared by 4 bases and J by 2 bases, with 11 bases between. Absent ophthalmopathy progression within 18 months defined stable Graves' hyperthyroidism. Those patients with uncontrolled infection, other autoimmune disease, pregnancy or lactation were excluded. Source material: blood. The chain combines TRBV30 with TRBJ1-1, with D uncertain. The source is a woman aged 50 to 65 with Graves' hyperthyroidism. The CDR3 spells CAWKRAVNTEAFF. CDR3 DNA: TGTGCCTGGAAGAGGGCAGTTAACACTGAAGCTTTCTTT. The complete variable domain, with remaining parts taken from reference TRBV30 and TRBJ1-1, reads SQTIHQWPATLVQPVGSPLSLECTVEGTSNPNLYWYRQAAGRGLQLLFYSVGIGQISSEVPQNLSASRPQDRQFILSSKKLLLSDSGFYLCAWKRAVNTEAFFGQGTRLTVV.